What follows are 21 T cell receptor beta chains derived from one specimen sequenced in a study of shared clonotypes between healthy human individuals. The repertoire was sequenced with immunoSEQ multiplex PCR; TCRdb's copy has only in-frame clones and lacks some. The sample lists fewer than 3 million clones; about nine tenths were seen once. The sequenced sample consisted of naive CD4+ T cells from PBMCs. The subset was: CD45RA+ positively selected. These receptors all stem from a young man in good health. Some clones in this sample may be carry-over from other donors' samples.

The CDR3 reads CASSWTADSEAFF. The CDR3 DNA reads TGCGCCAGCAGCTGGACCGCCGACAGTGAAGCTTTCTTT. This rearrangement joins TRBV5-1 to TRBJ1-1; a weak D match, TRBD1 (5 bases). Germline CDR1 reads SGHRS; CDR2 reads YFSETQ. The CDR3 has 13 residues. V lost 3 bases, J lost 7 bases, and 13 bases lay in between. Combining the CDR3 with reference TRBV5-1 and TRBJ1-1 gives the whole variable domain KAGVTQTPRYLIKTRGQQVTLSCSPISGHRSVSWYQQTPGQGLQFLFEYFSETQRNKGNFPGRFSGRQFSNSRSEMNVSTLELGDSALYLCASSWTADSEAFFGQGTRLTVV.

The chain uses TRBV18 and TRBJ2-3; D call uncertain. In germline, CDR1 is KGHSH, CDR2 LQKENI. V was trimmed by 4 bases and J by 9 bases, leaving 14 bases between them. The length of the CDR3 is 13 residues. In DNA form, the CDR3 reads TGTGCCAGCTCACTCGCTGAAAAATCGACGCAGTATTTT. It is translated as CASSLAEKSTQYF.

The CDR3 DNA sequence: TGTGCCAGCAGCCTTTTCTCCCGGGACTTAAACACCGGGGAGCTGTTTTTT. This gives the protein CASSLFSRDLNTGELFF. This chain connects TRBV7-2 to TRBJ2-2, with a weak D call TRBD2 (6 bases). The CDR3 spans 17 residues. The V gene's germline CDR1 is SGHTA and CDR2 FQGNSA. V dropped 5 bases and J dropped 2 bases, with 18 bases sitting between them.

The chain joins TRBV11-3 to TRBJ2-5; TRBD2 matches 7 bases. There are 14 residues in the CDR3. Germline loops: CDR1 SGHNT, CDR2 YENEEA. Germline trimming cut 3 bases from V and 4 bases from J; bases unmatched to any gene: 5. The CDR3 loop is CASSFPGLGETQYF. The CDR3 DNA reads TGTGCCAGCAGCTTCCCCGGACTAGGAGAGACCCAGTACTTC.

The V gene is TRBV28, the J gene TRBJ2-3, with D unclear. CDR1 and CDR2 from the germline V gene are MDHEN and SYDVKM. The CDR3 length is 12 residues. V shed 4 bases and J shed 10 bases, with 12 bases lying between them. The CDR3 DNA is TGTGCCAGCAGTTCCGACTCAACGGCGCAGTATTTT. This gives the protein CASSSDSTAQYF.

This chain connects TRBV19 to TRBJ1-4; D is possibly TRBD1 (6 bases). The CDR3 length is 16 residues. The V and J ends lost 4 bases and 5 bases respectively, with 17 bases between them. In germline, CDR1 is LNHDA, CDR2 SQIVND (reference sequence). The CDR3 DNA reads TGTGCCAGTAGTAAACGGCGGACAGACGTAAATGAAAAACTGTTTTTT. Translation: CASSKRRTDVNEKLFF.

As for this clone: Other DNA variants within this sample encode the same CDR3. This chain uses TRBV7-8 with TRBJ1-1; D unclear. In germline, CDR1 is SGHVS, CDR2 FQNEAQ. There are 13 residues in the CDR3. V was cut by 3 bases and J by 2 bases, with 7 bases left in between. The CDR3 loop is CASSFYRNTEAFF. In nucleotides, the CDR3 is TGTGCCAGCAGCTTTTACAGAAACACTGAAGCTTTCTTT.

The rearrangement uses TRBV6-5 and TRBJ2-5, with D possibly matching TRBD2 (5 bases). Germline loops: CDR1 MNHEY, CDR2 SVGAGI. Trimming cost V 2 bases and J 0 bases, with 10 bases left between them. The CDR3 loop spans 15 amino acids. The CDR3 sequence: CASSYAGNYQETQYF. The CDR3, as DNA: TGTGCCAGCAGTTACGCCGGGAATTACCAAGAGACCCAGTACTTC.

The chain links TRBV5-4 to TRBJ1-2; perhaps TRBD1 as D (5 bases). Germline V gene sequence: CDR1 SGHNT, CDR2 YYREEE (reference sequence). The CDR3 totals 12 residues. V shed 4 bases and J shed 4 bases, with 8 bases lying between them. The CDR3 protein is CASSIDSYGYTF. The CDR3 DNA follows: TGTGCCAGCAGCATAGACAGCTATGGCTACACCTTC.

This chain joins TRBV7-8 and TRBJ1-1; no clear D gene. Germline V gives CDR1 SGHVS, CDR2 FQNEAQ. CDR3 length: 12 residues. V was cut by 1 base and J by 5 bases, with 5 bases left in between. The chain's CDR3 is CASSLERTEAFF. In DNA form, the CDR3 reads TGTGCCAGCAGCTTAGAGCGGACTGAAGCTTTCTTT.

This chain uses TRBV18 with TRBJ2-3; D remains unclear. The germline V gene encodes CDR1 KGHSH and CDR2 LQKENI. V dropped 9 bases and J dropped 1 base, with 14 bases sitting between them. There are 14 residues in the CDR3. In DNA form, the CDR3 reads TGTGCCAGTCAGAGTGGACGGGGCACAGATACGCAGTATTTT. This codes for CASQSGRGTDTQYF.

V gene TRBV7-3 combines with J gene TRBJ2-3, with D perhaps matching TRBD1 or TRBD2 (5 bases each). V lost 5 bases, J lost 0 bases, and 12 bases lay in between. Germline V gene lookup returns CDR1 SGHTA and CDR2 FQGTGA. The CDR3 is 15 residues long. CDR3 sequence: CASSPGPQSTDTQYF. CDR3 in DNA: TGTGCCAGCAGCCCGGGACCCCAAAGCACAGATACGCAGTATTTT.

V and J are TRBV7-8 and TRBJ2-5, with 12 positions matching TRBD1. This CDR3 comprises 15 residues. Germline trimming cut 4 bases from V and 9 bases from J; bases unmatched to any gene: 9. From germline, CDR1 is SGHVS and CDR2 FQNEAQ. The CDR3 spells CASSSWDRGLGAQYF. The CDR3 DNA follows: TGTGCCAGCAGCTCTTGGGACAGGGGGCTTGGGGCCCAGTACTTC.

The CDR3 DNA reads TGTGCCAGCGATCCGACTAGCGGGAGAGGGACCGGGGAGCTGTTTTTT. It is translated as CASDPTSGRGTGELFF. V gene TRBV9 combines with J gene TRBJ2-2; 12 bases are a match to TRBD2. The germline V gene has CDR1 SGDLS and CDR2 YYNGEE. J lost 5 bases, V lost 7 bases, and 9 bases had no gene match. There are 16 residues in the CDR3.

This clone was counted once. V usage is TRBV18 and J usage is TRBJ1-3; no definite D call. Germline CDR1 KGHSH, CDR2 LQKENI. V lost 6 bases to trimming and J lost 1 base, with 13 bases between them. The CDR3 sequence is 15 residues long. CDR3 amino acids: CASSPYSGSGNTIYF. Written as DNA, the CDR3 is TGTGCCAGCTCCCCATACTCAGGATCTGGAAACACCATATATTTT.

The chain uses TRBV9 and TRBJ2-1; TRBD1 aligns across 11 bases. This CDR3 has 15 amino acids. Looked up from germline, CDR1 is SGDLS and CDR2 is YYNGEE. Germline trimming cut 4 bases from V and 10 bases from J; bases unmatched to any gene: 10. CDR3 bases: TGTGCCAGCAGCCCGAGGGACAGGGGGGGATTAGAGCAGTTCTTC. It translates to CASSPRDRGGLEQFF.

The J gene is TRBJ2-7, the V gene TRBV9; D gene unclear. The length of the CDR3 is 15 residues. Between the trimmed V and J ends, which lost 4 bases and 4 bases, there was a span of 18 bases. Germline CDR1 reads SGDLS; CDR2 reads YYNGEE. CDR3 sequence (DNA): TGTGCCAGCAGCCCCTCCACTTATTTAAAATACGAGCAGTACTTC. Translation: CASSPSTYLKYEQYF.

The sample holds one count of this clone. The chain joins TRBV5-1 to TRBJ2-5; tentative D call: TRBD1 (7 bases). Trimming pared 3 bases from V and 3 bases from J, leaving 12 bases between. Germline CDR1 reads SGHRS; CDR2 reads YFSETQ. The CDR3 extends over 14 amino acids. CDR3 in amino acids: CASSWGGTEETQYF. As DNA, the CDR3 is TGCGCCAGCAGCTGGGGCGGGACAGAAGAGACCCAGTACTTC. Variable domain in full (rest from reference TRBV5-1 and TRBJ2-5): KAGVTQTPRYLIKTRGQQVTLSCSPISGHRSVSWYQQTPGQGLQFLFEYFSETQRNKGNFPGRFSGRQFSNSRSEMNVSTLELGDSALYLCASSWGGTEETQYFGPGTRLLVL.

The J gene is TRBJ2-2, the V gene TRBV6-1; D is perhaps TRBD2 (6 bases). CDR1 and CDR2 (germline): MNHNS, SASEGT. This CDR3 is 14 amino acids long. CDR3 amino acids: CAVARGRGTGELFF. The CDR3 region has the DNA TGTGCAGTTGCGCGGGGCCGTGGCACCGGGGAGCTGTTTTTT.

The rearrangement joins TRBV19 to TRBJ2-6; tentatively, D is TRBD1 (5 bases). Per germline, CDR1 LNHDA and CDR2 SQIVND (reference sequence). Between the trimmed V and J ends, which lost 7 bases and 2 bases, there was a span of 6 bases. This CDR3 has 13 amino acids. CDR3 nucleotide sequence: TGTGCCAGTAAGGGGCCTGGGGCCAACGTCCTGACTTTC. This gives the protein CASKGPGANVLTF.

As regards this clone: Other DNA sequences of this sample code for an identical CDR3. The chain combines TRBV28 with TRBJ1-4; D call uncertain. CDR1 is MDHEN, CDR2 SYDVKM, per germline. The CDR3 length is 11 residues. V lost 2 bases to trimming and J lost 7 bases, with 2 bases between them. Here the CDR3 reads CASSLSEKLFF. CDR3 coding DNA: TGTGCCAGCAGTTTAAGTGAAAAACTGTTTTTT. Filled out from reference TRBV28 and TRBJ1-4, the complete variable domain reads DVKVTQSSRYLVKRTGEKVFLECVQDMDHENMFWYRQDPGLGLRLIYFSYDVKMKEKGDIPEGYSVSREKKERFSLILESASTNQTSMYLCASSLSEKLFFGSGTQLSVL.